The 31 T cell receptor beta chains below all came from one sample that was sequenced in a study of blood T cell repertoires in COVID-19. Clones were sequenced by immunoSEQ multiplex PCR, and TCRdb holds only the in-frame ones, with some missing. The sample has 150,000 to 200,000 clones; about 86% are singletons. Sequenced material: peripheral blood. All receptors come from a man younger than 35 with active or convalescent COVID-19.

The genes are TRBV6-4 and TRBJ2-3, with 8 nucleotides matching TRBD2. With V trimmed by 0 bases and J by 4 bases, 6 bases remained unmatched. Germline lookup yields CDR1 MRHNA and CDR2 SNTAGT. This CDR3 has 16 amino acids. The CDR3 spells CASSDSISGGADTQYF. Written as DNA, the CDR3 is TGTGCCAGCAGTGACTCGATTTCGGGAGGGGCAGATACGCAGTATTTT.

This chain uses TRBV28 with TRBJ1-6, with 7 positions matching TRBD1. This CDR3 is built from 14 residues. The V segment lost 8 bases and the J segment 6 bases; nucleotides outside the gene matches: 7. Germline V CDR1 and CDR2: MDHEN, SYDVKM. In DNA, the CDR3 is TGTGCCAGCTTCCTGGCAGGGGGTAATTCACCCCTCCACTTT. Residues: CASFLAGGNSPLHF.

The chain recombines TRBV11-2 with TRBJ1-3, with D maybe TRBD1 (5 bases). The CDR3 runs to 18 residues. The V gene lost 1 base and the J gene lost 1 base, with 17 bases spanning the gap. Germline CDR1 is SGHAT and CDR2 is FQNNGV. The CDR3 is CASSLAHGAVYSGNTIYF. CDR3 sequence (DNA): TGTGCCAGCAGCTTAGCTCATGGGGCCGTGTATTCTGGAAACACCATATATTTT.

The chain uses TRBV9 and TRBJ1-2; D possibly corresponds to TRBD1 (6 bases). The CDR3 extends over 13 amino acids. CDR1 SGDLS and CDR2 YYNGEE come from the germline V gene. V was pared by 9 bases and J by 3 bases, with 15 bases between. CDR3: CANHRVWHYGYTF. The CDR3 nucleotides are TGTGCCAACCACAGGGTTTGGCACTATGGCTACACCTTC.

J is TRBJ1-1 and V is TRBV9, with TRBD1 matching 7 bases. The germline CDR1 and CDR2 sequences are SGDLS and YYNGEE. This CDR3 is built from 13 residues. V trimming: 4 bases; J trimming: 7 bases; junction bases outside the gene matches: 7. The CDR3 is CASSPGQWFEAFF. CDR3 sequence (DNA): TGTGCCAGCAGCCCGGGACAGTGGTTTGAAGCTTTCTTT.

The genes are TRBV2 and TRBJ1-1, with D tentatively TRBD1 (5 bases). V was pared by 11 bases and J by 1 base, with 17 bases between. The CDR3 is made up of 14 amino acids. Germline values: CDR1 SNHLY, CDR2 FYNNEI. The DNA of the CDR3 is TGTGCCGCGAGGCGGGGGGGGTCGAACACTGAAGCTTTCTTT. Protein: CAARRGGSNTEAFF.

The rearrangement links TRBV27 to TRBJ2-1; D is unclear. The CDR3 totals 13 residues. The V and J ends lost 3 bases and 9 bases respectively, with 12 bases between them. In germline, CDR1 is MNHEY, CDR2 SMNVEV (reference sequence). The CDR3 nucleotides read TGTGCCAGCAGTTTGTGGAGAGAATCTGAGCAGTTCTTC. This gives the protein CASSLWRESEQFF.

The rearrangement joins TRBV6-5 to TRBJ2-7; D remains unclear. The CDR3 covers 14 residues. Germline V gene sequence: CDR1 MNHEY, CDR2 SVGAGI. V was trimmed by 7 bases and J by 0 bases, leaving 13 bases between them. The DNA for the CDR3 is TGTGCCAGCACCCAATCACTGAGCTCCTACGAGCAGTACTTC. It codes for CASTQSLSSYEQYF.

This clone was seen just once. The chain has TRBV6-5 and TRBJ1-2; 12 nucleotides line up with TRBD1. The V gene end was trimmed by 5 bases and the J gene end by 8 bases; junction bases not matched to a gene: 9. From germline, CDR1 is MNHEY and CDR2 SVGAGI. This CDR3 spans 15 amino acids. CDR3 protein: CASSPPGQGADGYTF. The CDR3 region has the DNA TGTGCCAGCAGTCCCCCGGGACAGGGGGCCGACGGCTACACCTTC.

The chain combines TRBV7-3 with TRBJ1-1; D uncertain. The CDR3 extends over 13 amino acids. With 5 bases removed from V and 3 bases from J, the gap between germline ends came to 10 bases. Germline V CDR1 and CDR2: SGHTA, FQGTGA. The CDR3 DNA reads as TGTGCCAGCAGCGTGAACACGTACACTGAAGCTTTCTTT. Amino acid sequence: CASSVNTYTEAFF.

This chain links TRBV19 with TRBJ2-5; the match to TRBD1 covers 10 bases. The J segment lost 5 bases and the V segment lost 6 bases, leaving 6 bases of the junction unmatched. CDR1 is LNHDA and CDR2 is SQIVND in the germline V gene (reference sequence). The CDR3 covers 14 residues. CDR3 loop: CASRRQGAGETQYF. CDR3 DNA: TGTGCCAGTAGGCGACAGGGGGCCGGGGAGACCCAGTACTTC.

The table lists this clone with a few counts. In DNA, the CDR3 is TGTGCCAGCAGCGCCGACAGCTCTGGAAACACCATATATTTT. It yields the protein CASSADSSGNTIYF. The chain links TRBV9 to TRBJ1-3; perhaps TRBD1 as D (5 bases). The CDR3 loop spans 14 amino acids. Germline loops: CDR1 SGDLS, CDR2 YYNGEE. The ends were cut back, 3 bases at V and 0 bases at J, with 7 bases in the middle.

The chain is built from TRBV19 and TRBJ1-1; 9 bases agree with TRBD1. The CDR3 is 15 amino acids. The V segment lost 1 base and the J segment 4 bases; nucleotides outside the gene matches: 4. Per germline, CDR1 LNHDA and CDR2 SQIVND (reference sequence). This CDR3 reads CASSIAPTGGTEAFF. CDR3 sequence (DNA): TGTGCCAGTAGTATAGCCCCGACAGGGGGCACTGAAGCTTTCTTT.

CDR3 coding DNA: TGTGCCAGCCAAAGGGAGCTTTACTATGGCTACACCTTC. This encodes CASQRELYYGYTF. This sequence joins TRBV21-1 and TRBJ1-2. TRBV21-1 is classified as a pseudogene. The CDR3 length is 13 residues.

The chain recombines TRBV6-2 or TRBV6-3 with TRBJ2-1; 8 positions agree with TRBD2. This CDR3 is built from 16 residues. J was trimmed by 3 bases and V by 0 bases; bases with no gene match: 4. Looked up from germline, CDR1 is MNHEY and CDR2 is SVGEGT. CDR3 in DNA: TGTGCCAGCAGTTACTCTCTAGCGGGTCGCTACAATGAGCAGTTCTTC. Protein sequence: CASSYSLAGRYNEQFF.

This chain joins TRBV19 and TRBJ2-2, with TRBD1 matching over 12 bases. CDR1 and CDR2 (germline): LNHDA, SQIVND (reference sequence). J lost 3 bases, V lost 6 bases, and 11 bases had no gene match. The CDR3 length is 18 residues. The CDR3 loop reads CASRKLRDRGLDTGELFF. DNA for the CDR3: TGTGCCAGTAGGAAGCTCCGGGACAGGGGGCTAGACACCGGGGAGCTGTTTTTT.

This rearrangement joins TRBV5-8 to TRBJ1-5; 9 bases map to TRBD1. Germline-derived CDR1 and CDR2 are SGHTS and YDEGEE. The V gene end was trimmed by 1 base and the J gene end by 8 bases; junction bases not matched to a gene: 7. CDR3 size: 15 residues. CDR3: CASSLLLGQGKPQHF. The CDR3 DNA reads TGTGCCAGCAGCTTGCTTCTCGGACAGGGGAAGCCCCAGCATTTT. The variable domain in full, with the rest retrieved from reference TRBV5-8 and TRBJ1-5, is EAGVTQSPTHLIKTRGQQATLRCSPISGHTSVYWYQQALGLGLQFLLWYDEGEERNRGNFPPRFSGRQFPNYSSELNVNALELEDSALYLCASSLLLGQGKPQHFGDGTRLSIL.

As for this clone: Other nucleotide sequences from this sample produce the same CDR3. This chain joins TRBV28 and TRBJ1-2; D remains unclear. In germline, CDR1 is MDHEN, CDR2 SYDVKM. This CDR3 contains 13 residues. V was clipped by 3 bases and J by 0 bases, with 5 bases between them. CDR3 in DNA: TGTGCCAGCAGTTTGGTAGCTAACTATGGCTACACCTTC. This encodes CASSLVANYGYTF.

The V and J genes are TRBV2 and TRBJ1-5, with D possibly being TRBD1 (5 bases). This CDR3 spans 15 amino acids. Germline V gives CDR1 SNHLY, CDR2 FYNNEI. V lost 7 bases and J 1 base, leaving 14 bases between the germline ends. CDR3 sequence reads: CASIGGKGSNQPQHF. The CDR3 bases are TGTGCCAGCATAGGAGGGAAGGGGAGCAATCAGCCCCAGCATTTT.

This clone has ten or more counts. This chain links TRBV13 with TRBJ1-4; TRBD1 might be the D (6 bases). This CDR3 comprises 13 residues. Germline V CDR1 and CDR2: PRHDT, FYEKMQ (reference sequence). The germline V and J ends were trimmed by 6 bases and 6 bases, with 11 bases remaining between them. The CDR3 region is CASSNRVYEKLFF. The CDR3 DNA is TGTGCCAGCAGTAACAGGGTGTATGAAAAACTGTTTTTT.

In its sample, this clone was seen a few times. This chain links TRBV11-3 with TRBJ2-2; D uncertain. Germline lookup yields CDR1 SGHNT and CDR2 YENEEA. The length of the CDR3 is 13 residues. V dropped 3 bases and J dropped 8 bases, with 10 bases sitting between them. The CDR3 protein is CASSFLPGGELFF. For the CDR3, the DNA is TGTGCCAGCAGCTTCCTCCCCGGGGGGGAGCTGTTTTTT.

This chain connects TRBV4-1 to TRBJ1-6, with a weak D call TRBD1 (6 bases). The CDR3 is 15 residues long. Germline CDR1 reads MGHRA; CDR2 reads YSYEKL. Trimming took off 1 base at V and 4 bases at J, with 8 bases between the two ends. This CDR3 is CASSQGGQYNSPLHF. The CDR3 DNA reads TGCGCCAGCAGCCAAGGGGGGCAGTATAATTCACCCCTCCACTTT.

This clone occurred a few times. The V and J genes are TRBV18 and TRBJ1-2; 9 positions agree with TRBD1. Germline values: CDR1 KGHSH, CDR2 LQKENI. The CDR3 totals 16 residues. With V trimmed by 5 bases and J by 3 bases, 10 bases remained unmatched. CDR3 in DNA: TGTGCCAGCTCATCCGGGACAGGGTCATTCGACTATGGCTACACCTTC. This gives the protein CASSSGTGSFDYGYTF.

The chain has TRBV7-9 and TRBJ2-3; D unclear. Germline CDR1 SEHNR, CDR2 FQNEAQ (reference sequence). The V end was cut by 1 base, the J end by 2 bases, with 4 bases between. The CDR3 covers 13 residues. The CDR3 region is CASSLGYTDTQYF. The CDR3 bases are TGTGCCAGCAGCTTAGGTTACACAGATACGCAGTATTTT.

V gene TRBV6-5 combines with J gene TRBJ2-2; TRBD1 matches at 9 bases. Germline V lookup: CDR1 MNHEY, CDR2 SVGAGI. V trimming: 7 bases; J trimming: 6 bases; junction bases outside the gene matches: 9. CDR3 length equals 15 residues. The CDR3: CASNVEQGASGELFF. As DNA, the CDR3 is TGTGCCAGCAATGTTGAACAGGGGGCATCCGGGGAGCTGTTTTTT.

The chain recombines TRBV7-9 with TRBJ2-5; D gene uncertain. This CDR3 spans 13 amino acids. Trimming left V 3 bases short and J 5 bases short, with 10 bases between. Per the germline V gene, CDR1 is SEHNR and CDR2 is FQNEAQ (reference sequence). For the CDR3, the DNA is TGTGCCAGCAGCTTTAATGCCGGGGAGACCCAGTACTTC. The encoded protein is CASSFNAGETQYF. Based on the CDR3 plus reference TRBV7-9 and TRBJ2-5, the full variable domain is DTGVSQNPRHKITKRGQNVTFRCDPISEHNRLYWYRQTLGQGPEFLTYFQNEAQLEKSRLLSDRFSAERPKGSFSTLEIQRTEQGDSAMYLCASSFNAGETQYFGPGTRLLVL.

Here the CDR3 reads CASSFTALTGLNTQYF. CDR3 DNA: TGCGCCAGCAGCTTCACCGCCCTGACAGGGTTGAATACGCAGTATTTT. This chain uses TRBV5-1 with TRBJ2-3; TRBD1 matches 7 bases. The junction had 13 bases not matched to a gene; V was cut back by 2 bases and J by 7 bases. Per germline, CDR1 SGHRS and CDR2 YFSETQ. This CDR3 is built from 16 residues.

The chain links TRBV7-9 to TRBJ1-1, with a possible D match to TRBD1 (6 bases). Germline V gene sequence: CDR1 SEHNR, CDR2 FQNEAQ (reference sequence). This CDR3 has 14 residues. The V and J ends lost 1 base and 4 bases respectively, with 10 bases between them. The CDR3 spells CASSLVLGGTEAFF. The CDR3 region has the DNA TGTGCCAGCAGCTTAGTGTTAGGGGGCACTGAAGCTTTCTTT.

This sequence joins TRBV9 and TRBJ2-3; D might be TRBD2 (7 bases). Germline V CDR1 and CDR2: SGDLS, YYNGEE. The CDR3 has 15 residues. V lost 0 bases, J lost 7 bases, and 15 bases lay in between. The CDR3 reads CASSVGDAGANTQYF. The CDR3, as DNA: TGTGCCAGCAGCGTAGGAGATGCGGGGGCTAATACGCAGTATTTT. Complete variable domain (other parts from reference TRBV9 and TRBJ2-3): DSGVTQTPKHLITATGQRVTLRCSPRSGDLSVYWYQQSLDQGLQFLIQYYNGEERAKGNILERFSAQQFPDLHSELNLSSLELGDSALYFCASSVGDAGANTQYFGPGTRLTVL.

The chain employs TRBV3-1 (or the pseudogene TRBV3-2) and TRBJ1-2; D not certain. This CDR3 region has 11 residues. Trimming cost V 1 base and J 8 bases, with 5 bases left between them. The germline V gene encodes CDR1 LGHDT and CDR2 YNNKEL (reference sequence). CDR3 amino acids: CASSQAQGYTF. As DNA, the CDR3 is TGTGCCAGCAGCCAAGCCCAAGGCTACACCTTC.

The CDR3 DNA sequence: TGTGCCAGCACCACCGAGGGGACAGGGTTGAATGAGCAGTTCTTC. Amino acids: CASTTEGTGLNEQFF. This chain joins TRBV2 and TRBJ2-1; the match to TRBD1 covers 9 bases. With V trimmed by 7 bases and J by 7 bases, 11 bases remained unmatched. Germline V gives CDR1 SNHLY, CDR2 FYNNEI. The CDR3 runs 15 residues.